The source of this TCR beta chain is a study of Ad26.COV2.S vaccination and SARS-CoV-2 variants. Documented treatment: about 20 received Ad26.COV2.S at low or high dose, single or two shots; several received placebo; per-sample allocation not given. Repertoires come from day 63 after the first vaccine or placebo injection. Immunization relied on an Ad26 vector, which expressed Wuhan-strain SARS-CoV-2 spike. Clones were sequenced by immunoSEQ multiplex PCR, and TCRdb holds only the in-frame ones, with some missing. The sample lists hundreds of thousands of clones; more than 85% were seen once. The sequences come from peripheral blood, collected in a trial of Ad26.COV2.S vaccine versus placebo. The source is a person between 18 and 60 years old who received the Ad26.COV2.S COVID-19 vaccine or a placebo.

This chain's CDR3 is CASSDYRGRFEKLFF. CDR3 coding DNA: TGTGCCAGCAGCGACTACAGGGGGAGGTTTGAAAAACTGTTTTTT. The V call is TRBV2, the J call TRBJ1-4; 8 positions agree with TRBD1. Germline V gene sequence: CDR1 SNHLY, CDR2 FYNNEI. With V trimmed by 6 bases and J by 7 bases, 10 bases remained unmatched. The CDR3 contains 15 residues.